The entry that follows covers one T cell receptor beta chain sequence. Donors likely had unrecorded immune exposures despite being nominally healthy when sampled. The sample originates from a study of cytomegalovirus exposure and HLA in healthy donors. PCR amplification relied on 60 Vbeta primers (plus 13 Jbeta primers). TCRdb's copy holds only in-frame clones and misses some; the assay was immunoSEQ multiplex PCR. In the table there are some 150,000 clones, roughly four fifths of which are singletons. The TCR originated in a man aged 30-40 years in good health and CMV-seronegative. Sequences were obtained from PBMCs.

CDR3 residues: CASSSNAQSYGYTF. DNA of the CDR3: TGTGCCAGCAGTTCAAACGCGCAATCTTATGGCTACACCTTC. The genes are TRBV28 and TRBJ1-2; D remains unclear. V was shortened by 4 bases and J by 5 bases, with 14 bases between the two germline ends. Germline assignment: CDR1 MDHEN and CDR2 SYDVKM. There are 14 residues in the CDR3.